These T cell receptor beta chains were read from a single sample in a study of cytomegalovirus exposure and HLA in healthy donors. The repertoire was sequenced with immunoSEQ multiplex PCR; TCRdb's copy has only in-frame clones and lacks some. This sample yields about 86,000 clones, of which roughly three quarters are seen a single time; approximately 14% belongs to the top ten. Material: PBMCs. The receptors derive from a woman between 35 and 50 years old in good health and CMV-seropositive. Each CDR3 is given with its conserved first and last residue. Fields, in order: V gene, J gene, CDR3 protein.

TRBV5-1,TRBJ2-4,CASSLNSPELAKNIQYF
TRBV2,TRBJ1-2,CASSDQGLSRYGYTF
TRBV4-1,TRBJ2-3,CASSQDSIDTQYF
TRBV5-6,TRBJ1-2,CASSPPGTHYGYTF
TRBV5-1,TRBJ1-6,CASSLEGTDNSPLHF
TRBV19,TRBJ1-2,CASREEGNYGYTF
TRBV29-1,TRBJ1-1,CSVDIRDRGGSTFF
TRBV5-8,TRBJ1-4,CASSPPEDSWEKLFF
TRBV5-6,TRBJ1-2,CASSLGTVYGYTF
TRBV6-5,TRBJ2-2,CASSSGGAGTGELFF
TRBV10-3,TRBJ2-5,CAISESGYEGTQYF
TRBV4-2,TRBJ2-3,CASSQVLAGPSTDTQYF
TRBV7-9,TRBJ2-3,CASSPLAGGPLDTDTQYF
TRBV2,TRBJ1-5,CASSRTGGSNQPQHF
TRBV7-2,TRBJ2-1,CASSLWGGENNEQFF
TRBV30,TRBJ2-5,CAWSRDRGGETQYF
TRBV28,TRBJ1-5,CASLRDRGRRYSNQPQHF
TRBV5-4,TRBJ1-2,CASSGTGGSNYGYTF
TRBV19,TRBJ1-5,CASSSGQGLGQPQHF
TRBV30,TRBJ2-3,CAWSVYGRDTQYF
TRBV6-5,TRBJ1-1,CASRSPRDSGRTFF
TRBV5-1,TRBJ2-7,CASRTSGSHEQYF
TRBV5-1,TRBJ2-1,CASSPRTGGGNEQFF
TRBV14,TRBJ2-5,CASSLNRGQGETQYF
TRBV28,TRBJ2-6,CASSLRGSGANVLTF
TRBV15,TRBJ2-5,CATSRARQGQETQYF
TRBV28,TRBJ2-3,CASTPRWGLTTDTQYF
TRBV7-3,TRBJ1-1,CASSYLRGEDTEAFF
TRBV7-2,TRBJ2-2,CASSLVVGVLDFF
TRBV7-3,TRBJ2-7,CASSLNRGPYEQYF
TRBV7-2,TRBJ2-2,CASSLTGGGASTGELFF
TRBV4-3,TRBJ1-1,CASSQEIGANTEAFF
TRBV6-6,TRBJ1-1,CASSRYSGTGYTEAFF
TRBV9,TRBJ2-2,CASATSGGIGELFF
TRBV7-2,TRBJ2-1,CASAQANHNEQFF
TRBV10-3,TRBJ2-7,CAISEREYEQYF
TRBV14,TRBJ2-5,CASSRWAETQYF
TRBV10-3,TRBJ2-3,CAISESEADTQYF
TRBV10-1,TRBJ1-5,CASSMSPLDSPNQPQHF
TRBV6-1,TRBJ1-1,CASSSQANTEAFF
TRBV6-1,TRBJ1-1,CASSEEGGGTEAFF